The 26 T cell receptor beta chains reported below all come from one sample, sequenced in a study of blood T cell repertoires in COVID-19. The table came from immunoSEQ multiplex PCR; TCRdb's copy has only in-frame clones and leaves some out. In the table there are more than 40,000 clones, 87% of which are singletons. Sample: peripheral blood. The receptors derive from a human donor in a cohort sampled during active COVID-19.

This rearrangement joins TRBV27 to TRBJ2-5; D may be TRBD2 (5 bases). This CDR3 is 14 amino acids long. V was shortened by 6 bases and J by 4 bases, with 15 bases between the two germline ends. Germline V gives CDR1 MNHEY, CDR2 SMNVEV (reference sequence). The CDR3 loop is CASSPGLEVETQYF. CDR3 in DNA: TGTGCCAGCAGCCCCGGTCTGGAGGTAGAGACCCAGTACTTC.

A word on this clone: At the DNA level, this CDR3 is encoded by other sequences in the same sample as well. This sequence joins TRBV27 and TRBJ1-2; a weak D match, TRBD1 (5 bases). Trimming shortened V by 3 bases and J by 4 bases, and 9 bases separated the two germline ends. Per germline, CDR1 MNHEY and CDR2 SMNVEV (reference sequence). The CDR3 spans 13 residues. For the CDR3, the DNA is TGTGCCAGCAGTTTGCGGGGCTCCTATGGCTACACCTTC. This sequence encodes CASSLRGSYGYTF.

This chain joins TRBV7-2 and TRBJ2-7; 10 bases agree with TRBD1. J gave up 6 bases and V 2 bases, and 4 bases lay outside the gene matches. The CDR3 loop spans 14 amino acids. Germline V lookup: CDR1 SGHTA, CDR2 FQGNSA. The CDR3 nucleotides are TGTGCCAGCAGCTTACGACAGGGGGCCCTCGAGCAGTACTTC. This encodes CASSLRQGALEQYF.

J is TRBJ2-7 and V is TRBV6-2 or TRBV6-3; 7 positions match TRBD2. Germline V lookup: CDR1 MNHEY, CDR2 SVGEGT. V was clipped by 2 bases and J by 7 bases; unmatched bases: 5. CDR3 length equals 13 residues. The CDR3, as DNA: TGTGCCAGCAGTTACCTCCGAGCGGGGGAGCAGTACTTC. Its protein is CASSYLRAGEQYF.

Only one count was recorded for this clone. The V and J genes are TRBV6-5 and TRBJ1-2; 8 bases align to TRBD1. CDR3 length equals 13 residues. Germline V CDR1 and CDR2: MNHEY, SVGAGI. J gave up 5 bases and V 6 bases, and 5 bases lay outside the gene matches. The CDR3 DNA sequence: TGTGCCAGCAGGGACAGGGTGGGGTATGGCTACACCTTC. It codes for CASRDRVGYGYTF.

The gene calls are TRBV12-3 or TRBV12-4 and TRBJ1-2; D ambiguous. CDR3 length: 13 amino acids. Deletions cut 3 bases from V and 2 bases from J, with 7 bases between. CDR3 residues: CASSFSPNYGYTF. The CDR3 nucleotides read TGTGCCAGCAGTTTTTCCCCAAACTATGGCTACACCTTC.

The chain recombines TRBV6-4 with TRBJ1-1, with D possibly being TRBD1 (6 bases). The ends were cut back, 0 bases at V and 11 bases at J, with 13 bases in the middle. Per the germline V gene, CDR1 is MRHNA and CDR2 is SNTAGT. The CDR3 extends over 13 amino acids. CDR3 sequence: CASSDSGEGVAFF. CDR3 sequence (DNA): TGTGCCAGCAGTGACTCCGGGGAGGGGGTGGCTTTCTTT.

Turning to this clone: Other DNA sequences in this specimen translate into the identical CDR3. The J gene is TRBJ1-1, the V gene TRBV6-4; tentatively, D is TRBD1 (6 bases). Germline CDR1 reads MRHNA; CDR2 reads SNTAGT. This CDR3 has 13 amino acids. With 6 bases removed from V and 1 base from J, the gap between germline ends came to 9 bases. The CDR3 bases are TGTGCCAGCAGAAGGACAGAGAACACTGAAGCTTTCTTT. Encoded protein: CASRRTENTEAFF.

The V and J genes are TRBV11-2 and TRBJ2-3, with 8 bases lining up with TRBD1. Losses at the gene ends were 5 bases for V and 1 base for J; bases not matched to a gene: 5. From germline, CDR1 is SGHAT and CDR2 FQNNGV. CDR3 length: 15 amino acids. The CDR3 loop reads CASSNGQGGTDTQYF. Written as DNA, the CDR3 is TGTGCCAGCAGCAATGGACAGGGTGGCACAGATACGCAGTATTTT.

The chain links TRBV7-9 to TRBJ2-6; the match to TRBD1 covers 11 bases. The CDR3 is 19 residues long. The junction had 8 bases not matched to a gene; V was cut back by 4 bases and J by 0 bases. The germline V gene encodes CDR1 SEHNR and CDR2 FQNEAQ (reference sequence). In DNA, the CDR3 is TGTGCCAGCAGCTCGCTGGACAGGGGGCCTCCCTCTGGGGCCAACGTCCTGACTTTC. Its protein product is CASSSLDRGPPSGANVLTF.

J is TRBJ1-6 and V is TRBV6-2 or TRBV6-3; D not certain. CDR1 and CDR2 from the germline V gene are MNHEY and SVGEGT. The CDR3 is 14 amino acids. V lost 1 base and J lost 9, with 10 bases in between. In DNA form, the CDR3 reads TGTGCCAGCAGTTACTTCGTAGAAGCTTCACCCCTCCACTTT. Protein: CASSYFVEASPLHF.

The chain uses TRBV6-1 and TRBJ1-3; perhaps TRBD1 as D (6 bases). The length of the CDR3 is 16 residues. The V end was cut by 2 bases, the J end by 0 bases, with 11 bases between. From germline, CDR1 is MNHNS and CDR2 SASEGT. CDR3 amino acids: CASSESDRISGNTIYF. Written as DNA, the CDR3 is TGTGCCAGCAGTGAATCTGACAGGATCTCTGGAAACACCATATATTTT.

The chain is built from TRBV6-1 and TRBJ2-7, with 12 nucleotides matching TRBD1. CDR1 and CDR2 from the germline V gene are MNHNS and SASEGT. V lost 2 bases to trimming and J lost 7 bases; unmatched junction nucleotides: 9. There are 16 residues in the CDR3. The CDR3 sequence: CASSESSGQGAGEQYF. The CDR3 DNA reads TGTGCCAGCAGTGAAAGTTCGGGACAGGGGGCAGGGGAGCAGTACTTC.

V is TRBV9 and J is TRBJ2-5; TRBD2 agrees at 14 bases. The CDR3 contains 18 residues. Germline V gives CDR1 SGDLS, CDR2 YYNGEE. V shed 0 bases and J 2 bases; nucleotides not matched to a gene: 6. The DNA of the CDR3 is TGTGCCAGCAGCGTAGTCGGGACTAGCGGGGGACCACAAGAGACCCAGTACTTC. It yields the protein CASSVVGTSGGPQETQYF.

This chain connects TRBV3-1 (or the pseudogene TRBV3-2) to TRBJ2-3, with TRBD2 matching 7 bases. V was pared by 1 base and J by 4 bases, with 2 bases of the junction left unmatched. The germline V gene has CDR1 LGHDT and CDR2 YNNKEL (reference sequence). CDR3 length equals 14 residues. As DNA, the CDR3 is TGTGCCAGCAGCCAAGTGGCGGGGGCAGATACGCAGTATTTT. It encodes CASSQVAGADTQYF.

This sequence joins TRBV29-1 and TRBJ1-2, with a weak D call TRBD1 (6 bases). CDR3 length: 14 residues. From germline, CDR1 is SQVTM and CDR2 ANQGSEA. V dropped 0 bases and J dropped 3 bases, with 11 bases sitting between them. CDR3 DNA sequence: TGCAGCGTTGAAGAGGGGGGGCTAGACTATGGCTACACCTTC. Amino acid sequence: CSVEEGGLDYGYTF.

The V gene is TRBV30, the J gene TRBJ2-1; 8 positions match TRBD2. The ends lost 5 bases at V and 0 bases at J; junction bases unmatched: 9. In germline, CDR1 is GTSNPN, CDR2 SVGIG (reference sequence). The CDR3 length is 16 residues. CDR3 sequence reads: CAWARLAGISYNEQFF. The DNA for the CDR3 is TGTGCCTGGGCCCGCCTAGCGGGCATCTCCTACAATGAGCAGTTCTTC.

The CDR3 bases are TGTGCCAGCAGTTCGCAGGGTACCGGGGAGCTGTTTTTT. Translated: CASSSQGTGELFF. The V gene is TRBV12-3 or TRBV12-4, the J gene TRBJ2-2; D might be TRBD1 (5 bases). V lost 4 bases and J 5 bases, leaving 8 bases between the germline ends. There are 13 residues in the CDR3.

This chain connects TRBV5-5 to TRBJ2-7; D not certain. Trimming stripped 4 bases from V and 3 bases from J, with 14 bases between. CDR1 is SGHKS and CDR2 is YYEKEE in the germline V gene (reference sequence). The CDR3 is 14 amino acids. The CDR3 nucleotides read TGTGCCAGCAGCCCCGGCGCGGAGCACTACGAGCAGTACTTC. Translation gives CASSPGAEHYEQYF.

This rearrangement joins TRBV4-1 to TRBJ2-1; D possibly corresponds to TRBD2 (5 bases). Per the germline V gene, CDR1 is MGHRA and CDR2 is YSYEKL. The CDR3 covers 16 residues. V was clipped by 0 bases and J by 9 bases, with 18 bases between them. CDR3 sequence (DNA): TGCGCCAGCAGCCAAGATCAGGCTACCGGGGATTTTGAGCAGTTCTTC. Translating gives CASSQDQATGDFEQFF.

J is TRBJ2-2 and V is TRBV19; 8 bases agree with TRBD1. Germline assignment: CDR1 LNHDA and CDR2 SQIVND (reference sequence). There are 16 residues in the CDR3. V lost 1 base to trimming and J lost 4 bases; unmatched junction nucleotides: 5. This CDR3 is CASSIGQGAVTGELFF. CDR3 nucleotide sequence: TGTGCCAGTAGTATAGGCCAGGGGGCGGTCACCGGGGAGCTGTTTTTT.

This rearrangement joins TRBV15 to TRBJ1-5; D ambiguous. Trimming cost V 1 base and J 2 bases, with 21 bases left between them. Germline values: CDR1 LNHNV, CDR2 YYDKDF (reference sequence). The CDR3 sequence is 19 residues long. The DNA for the CDR3 is TGTGCCACCAGCAGAGCTACCATAGACCGGTTCCTAGGCAATCAGCCCCAGCATTTT. It yields the protein CATSRATIDRFLGNQPQHF.

The V and J genes are TRBV2 and TRBJ1-6; D remains ambiguous. Germline V lookup: CDR1 SNHLY, CDR2 FYNNEI. CDR3 length: 18 residues. Trimming took 3 bases from V and 0 from J, leaving 15 bases between them. The CDR3, as DNA: TGTGCCAGCAGTGATAGAGGGTTTGGGAACTCCTATAATTCACCCCTCCACTTT. This codes for CASSDRGFGNSYNSPLHF.

This chain uses TRBV6-5 with TRBJ1-1; the match to TRBD1 covers 7 bases. J was trimmed by 3 bases and V by 7 bases; bases with no gene match: 5. The CDR3 is 13 residues long. CDR1 is MNHEY and CDR2 is SVGAGI in the germline V gene. The CDR3 DNA reads as TGTGCCAGCACCTACAGGGGACACACTGAAGCTTTCTTT. Its translation is CASTYRGHTEAFF.

This clone was recorded once. The chain combines TRBV9 with TRBJ2-7; tentatively, D is TRBD2 (5 bases). CDR1 is SGDLS and CDR2 is YYNGEE in the germline V gene. Trimming left V 0 bases short and J 2 bases short, with 9 bases between. This CDR3 contains 14 residues. For the CDR3, the DNA is TGTGCCAGCAGCGTAGGCGACGGGGCCTACGAGCAGTACTTC. This codes for CASSVGDGAYEQYF.

This CDR3 is CASSRTGSTEAFF. CDR3 DNA sequence: TGTGCCAGCAGCCGGACAGGGTCCACTGAAGCTTTCTTT. The chain carries TRBV7-3 and TRBJ1-1, with TRBD1 matching over 8 bases. CDR1 SGHTA and CDR2 FQGTGA come from the germline V gene. V lost 5 bases to trimming and J lost 4 bases; unmatched junction nucleotides: 3. This CDR3 has 13 amino acids.